This T cell receptor (beta chain) was recorded in a study of cytomegalovirus exposure and HLA in healthy donors. Study-level background: Early released data comprised approximately 85 million unique TCRs from HLA-typed donors.

Study findings and constraints: In a later analysis, several top co-occurrence clusters appeared linked to parvovirus B19, influenza, CMV and Epstein-Barr virus.

Vbeta (60) and Jbeta (13) primers were used in the PCR. Libraries were prepared by immunoSEQ multiplex PCR; TCRdb keeps only in-frame clonotypes and omits some of them. Of about 140,000 clones listed, around 63% are singletons. On this clone: Its antigen is currently unknown. Because the CDR3 is missing its conserved closing phenylalanine or tryptophan, this is likely a read error.

The ends were cut back, 2 bases at V and 6 bases at J, with 13 bases in the middle. This CDR3 spans 14 amino acids. CDR1 is MDHEN and CDR2 is SYDVKM in the germline V gene. The sequence was obtained from a human donor in good health. Sequenced input: PBMCs. The chain couples TRBV28 to TRBJ1-1, with a weak D call TRBD1 (6 bases). The CDR3 here is CASSLVDRLAEAFL. The CDR3 DNA is TGTGCCAGCAGTTTAGTTGACAGGTTGGCTGAAGCTTTCTTG.